The 14 T cell receptor beta chains given below trace back to one sample, sequenced in a study of blood T cell repertoires in COVID-19. Libraries were prepared by immunoSEQ multiplex PCR; TCRdb keeps only in-frame clonotypes and omits some of them. The sample includes about 27,000 clones, about 80% seen only once; the top ten take about two thirds. Material for sequencing was peripheral blood. Source of these receptors: a man aged 70 or older with acute or convalescent COVID-19.

The rearrangement uses TRBV3-1 (or the pseudogene TRBV3-2) and TRBJ2-1; 8 bases are shared with TRBD2. The CDR3 has 14 amino acids. From germline, CDR1 is LGHDT and CDR2 YNNKEL (reference sequence). The ends lost 4 bases at V and 7 bases at J; junction bases unmatched: 6. CDR3 nucleotides: TGTGCCAGCAGCCGAAATAGCGGGGTGAATGAGCAGTTCTTC. Translation gives CASSRNSGVNEQFF.

This sequence joins TRBV10-3 and TRBJ1-1; D unclear. Trimming removed 10 bases from V and 5 bases from J, with 17 bases in between. This CDR3 comprises 13 residues. CDR1 and CDR2 (germline): ENHRY, SYGVKD. The CDR3 here is CATIEGDGTEAFF. The CDR3 DNA reads as TGTGCCACTATAGAGGGTGATGGGACTGAAGCTTTCTTT.

CDR3 sequence: CAWSVTGSYNSPLHF. CDR3 coding DNA: TGTGCCTGGAGTGTTACGGGCTCCTATAATTCACCCCTCCACTTT. The chain carries TRBV30 and TRBJ1-6; D gene uncertain. Germline CDR1 is GTSNPN and CDR2 is SVGIG (reference sequence). The V gene lost 0 bases and the J gene lost 0 bases, with 6 bases spanning the gap. CDR3 length equals 15 residues.

The table lists this clone with a count of one. The CDR3 loop is CASSPAGQSTGGSPLHF. CDR3 DNA sequence: TGCGCCAGCAGCCCAGCAGGGCAGTCCACCGGCGGTTCACCCCTCCACTTT. The chain is built from TRBV5-1 and TRBJ1-6, with D tentatively TRBD1 (5 bases). The CDR3 contains 17 residues. With 4 bases removed from V and 9 bases from J, the gap between germline ends came to 23 bases. Germline-derived CDR1 and CDR2 are SGHRS and YFSETQ.

The CDR3 reads CASSQGTSTEAFF. The CDR3 DNA sequence: TGTGCCAGCAGTCAGGGGACGAGCACTGAAGCTTTCTTT. This chain joins TRBV28 and TRBJ1-1; D may be TRBD1 (6 bases). The germline V gene has CDR1 MDHEN and CDR2 SYDVKM. V was pared by 5 bases and J by 4 bases, with 11 bases between. The CDR3 sequence is 13 residues long.

The chain has TRBV3-1 (or the pseudogene TRBV3-2) and TRBJ1-6; 8 nucleotides align to TRBD1. The CDR3 has 14 residues. Germline V gene lookup returns CDR1 LGHDT and CDR2 YNNKEL (reference sequence). V lost 7 bases and J lost 7; bases outside the gene matches: 6. CDR3 sequence (DNA): TGTGCCAGCAAGTTGGGACAGGCAAATTCACCCCTCCACTTT. Translation: CASKLGQANSPLHF.

This chain connects TRBV10-2 to TRBJ2-1; tentative D call: TRBD2 (7 bases). Germline CDR1 is WSHSY and CDR2 is SAAADI. Trimming stripped 6 bases from V and 7 bases from J, with 16 bases between. The CDR3 runs 14 residues. The DNA for the CDR3 is TGCGCCAGCAGGGCGGGGGCCGTACGGAATGAGCAGTTCTTC. It specifies CASRAGAVRNEQFF.

The chain recombines TRBV27 with TRBJ2-5; D perhaps matches TRBD2 (6 bases). Germline V gene sequence: CDR1 MNHEY, CDR2 SMNVEV (reference sequence). The length of the CDR3 is 11 residues. The germline V and J ends were trimmed by 11 bases and 7 bases, with 14 bases remaining between them. The CDR3: CAAGLRGTQYF. Here the CDR3 DNA reads TGTGCCGCGGGACTTCGGGGGACCCAGTACTTC.

J is TRBJ2-7 and V is TRBV5-1; TRBD2 matches at 8 bases. Germline V gene lookup returns CDR1 SGHRS and CDR2 YFSETQ. This CDR3 spans 15 amino acids. V was clipped by 7 bases and J by 0 bases; unmatched bases: 9. The CDR3 sequence: CASAYRGGSSYEQYF. In nucleotides, the CDR3 is TGCGCCAGCGCCTACCGGGGGGGAAGCTCCTACGAGCAGTACTTC.

The chain recombines TRBV27 with TRBJ1-6; D call uncertain. This CDR3 spans 15 amino acids. V was trimmed by 2 bases and J by 0 bases, leaving 5 bases between them. The germline V gene has CDR1 MNHEY and CDR2 SMNVEV (reference sequence). The CDR3 sequence: CASSLVSSYNSPLHF. The CDR3, as DNA: TGTGCCAGCAGTTTAGTCAGCTCCTATAATTCACCCCTCCACTTT.

The gene calls are TRBV27 and TRBJ1-2; 9 bases line up with TRBD1. Germline CDR1 reads MNHEY; CDR2 reads SMNVEV (reference sequence). This CDR3 spans 13 amino acids. The junction had 5 bases not matched to a gene; V was cut back by 4 bases and J by 8 bases. In DNA form, the CDR3 reads TGTGCCAGCAGTTCAACAGGGACAGGGGGCTACACCTTC. Translation gives CASSSTGTGGYTF.

The chain couples TRBV19 to TRBJ1-6, with D maybe TRBD1 (5 bases). Trimming took off 6 bases at V and 4 bases at J, with 10 bases between the two ends. The CDR3 has 14 residues. Germline V lookup: CDR1 LNHDA, CDR2 SQIVND (reference sequence). The CDR3 sequence: CASRRDSYNSPLHF. CDR3 sequence (DNA): TGTGCCAGTAGACGAGACAGTTATAATTCACCCCTCCACTTT. The whole variable domain, filled in from reference TRBV19 and TRBJ1-6, reads DGGITQSPKYLFRKEGQNVTLSCEQNLNHDAMYWYRQDPGQGLRLIYYSQIVNDFQKGDIAEGYSVSREKKESFPLTVTSAQKNPTAFYLCASRRDSYNSPLHFGNGTRLTVT.

The V call is TRBV6-1, the J call TRBJ1-1; 7 positions match TRBD1. The germline CDR1 and CDR2 sequences are MNHNS and SASEGT. The CDR3 spans 15 residues. Trimming cost V 3 bases and J 0 bases; bases outside gene matches: 4. CDR3 nucleotides: TGTGCCAGCAGTGAGTCGGGACAGATGAACACTGAAGCTTTCTTT. Amino acids: CASSESGQMNTEAFF.

The gene calls are TRBV5-1 and TRBJ2-3, with a weak D call TRBD2 (6 bases). The CDR3 totals 14 residues. Germline CDR1 and CDR2: SGHRS and YFSETQ. V was clipped by 5 bases and J by 2 bases, with 12 bases between them. Here the CDR3 DNA reads TGCGCCAGCAGGAGCGGCGGGATCACAGATACGCAGTATTTT. Translation gives CASRSGGITDTQYF. Supplemented by reference TRBV5-1 and TRBJ2-3, the full variable domain reads KAGVTQTPRYLIKTRGQQVTLSCSPISGHRSVSWYQQTPGQGLQFLFEYFSETQRNKGNFPGRFSGRQFSNSRSEMNVSTLELGDSALYLCASRSGGITDTQYFGPGTRLTVL.